This TCR beta chain stems from a study of T cells in localized non-small cell lung cancer. Notes on the study in general: Adjacent lung was found to contain a median roughly 60 of the top 100 tumor clones. Higher blood T cell density tracked longer overall survival. Uninvolved adjacent lung showed peak T cell clonality, exceeding tumor.

As regards this clone: Its antigen is unknown.

Here immunoSEQ multiplex PCR was the method, and the copy in TCRdb shows in-frame clones only, minus some. The sample includes about 33,000 clones, 75% to 90% seen only once; the top ten take about 3.8%. Germline V CDR1 and CDR2: LNHDA, SQIVND (reference sequence). This CDR3 is 12 amino acids long. V was pared by 5 bases and J by 5 bases, with 7 bases between. Sequencing was performed on peripheral blood, taken before any cancer treatment. The sequence came from a man between 40 and 70 years old with stage I lung adenocarcinoma. The V gene is TRBV19, the J gene TRBJ2-1; D gene uncertain. The DNA for the CDR3 is TGTGCCAGTAGTTGGTTACACAATGAGCAGTTCTTC. Translating it yields CASSWLHNEQFF.